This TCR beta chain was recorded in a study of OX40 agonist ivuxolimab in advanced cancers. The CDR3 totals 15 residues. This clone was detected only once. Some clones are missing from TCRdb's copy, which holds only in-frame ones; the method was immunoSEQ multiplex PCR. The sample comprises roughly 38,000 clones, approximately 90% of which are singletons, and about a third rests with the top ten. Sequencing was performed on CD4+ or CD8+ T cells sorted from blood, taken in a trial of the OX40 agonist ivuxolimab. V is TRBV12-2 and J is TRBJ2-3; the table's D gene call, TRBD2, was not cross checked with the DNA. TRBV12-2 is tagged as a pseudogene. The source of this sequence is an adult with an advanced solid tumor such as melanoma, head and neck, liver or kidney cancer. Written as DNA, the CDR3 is TGTGCAAGTCGCTCTAGCGGGCTTGAGGCAGATACGCAGTATTTT. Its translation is CASRSSGLEADTQYF.